This TCR beta chain derives from a study of T cells after yellow fever vaccination. The sample holds many counts of this clonotype. V was cut by 8 bases and J by 3 bases, with 6 bases left in between. Per germline, CDR1 SGHAT and CDR2 FQNNGV. CDR3 length equals 11 residues. MiXCR, applied by TCRdb to the 5' RACE reads, yields one record per CDR3 protein. This repertoire shows tens of thousands of distinct CDR3 sequences, just under 8% found once; its top ten account for roughly two fifths. Sequencing used CD8+ T cells sorted from PBMCs, obtained on the day of the yellow fever booster vaccination. This sequence was found in a man aged 25 to 40 who received the YFV17D yellow fever vaccine. The V call is TRBV11-2, the J call TRBJ2-3; a weak D match, TRBD2 (5 bases). CDR3 DNA sequence: TGTGCCAGCCGAGGGACAGATACGCAGTATTTT. Amino acids: CASRGTDTQYF.